This entry lists 7 T cell receptor beta chains sequenced from one sample in a study of blood T cell repertoires in COVID-19. Clones were sequenced by immunoSEQ multiplex PCR, and TCRdb holds only the in-frame ones, with some missing. The top ten hold 6.5% of the sample, which has 200,000 to 250,000 clones, around 90% seen once. Sequencing used peripheral blood. These receptors originate from a man in his sixties who had recovered from COVID-19.

The table lists this clone with a few counts. The gene calls are TRBV10-3 and TRBJ1-1; 7 nucleotides agree with TRBD1. The J segment lost 0 bases and the V segment lost 9 bases, leaving 4 bases of the junction unmatched. This CDR3 comprises 13 residues. Germline assignment: CDR1 ENHRY and CDR2 SYGVKD. For the CDR3, the DNA is TGTGCCATAACAGGGGTTATGAACACTGAAGCTTTCTTT. Translation gives CAITGVMNTEAFF.

This rearrangement joins TRBV27 to TRBJ2-3; 7 bases are a match to TRBD1. With V trimmed by 3 bases and J by 9 bases, 9 bases remained unmatched. Germline V gives CDR1 MNHEY, CDR2 SMNVEV (reference sequence). This CDR3 spans 14 amino acids. The CDR3 reads CASSLWATTGTQYF. The CDR3 nucleotides read TGTGCCAGCAGTTTGTGGGCCACGACAGGGACGCAGTATTTT.

The chain combines TRBV5-1 with TRBJ2-7; maybe TRBD2 (5 bases). Germline CDR1 is SGHRS and CDR2 is YFSETQ. Trimming shortened V by 1 base and J by 3 bases, and 8 bases separated the two germline ends. CDR3 length: 13 amino acids. CDR3: CASSLNRDYEQYF. The CDR3 bases are TGCGCCAGCAGCTTGAACCGGGACTACGAGCAGTACTTC.

The genes are TRBV4-1 and TRBJ1-1; no clear D. The CDR3 has 15 residues. V was trimmed by 4 bases and J by 1 base, leaving 13 bases between them. Per the germline V gene, CDR1 is MGHRA and CDR2 is YSYEKL. For the CDR3, the DNA is TGCGCCAGCAGCCGGACCCTGGGAGAGAACACTGAAGCTTTCTTT. Translated: CASSRTLGENTEAFF.

The table lists this clone with a count of one. V usage is TRBV13 and J usage is TRBJ2-3; TRBD2 is a possible D gene (5 bases). V lost 3 bases, J lost 4 bases, and 14 bases lay in between. Germline V lookup: CDR1 PRHDT, CDR2 FYEKMQ (reference sequence). The CDR3 loop spans 15 amino acids. In nucleotides, the CDR3 is TGTGCCAGCAGCTTGAGAGCTGCGGGCGCAGATACGCAGTATTTT. Translated, it gives CASSLRAAGADTQYF.

In nucleotides, the CDR3 is TGTGCCAGCTCACCAGGAGGTCCCACAGGGAATCAGCCCCAGCATTTT. This sequence encodes CASSPGGPTGNQPQHF. The chain couples TRBV18 to TRBJ1-5; D perhaps matches TRBD1 (6 bases). V was pared by 2 bases and J by 4 bases, with 15 bases between. The germline gives CDR1 KGHSH, CDR2 LQKENI. The CDR3 is 16 residues long.

This rearrangement joins TRBV12-3 or TRBV12-4 to TRBJ1-1; D ambiguous. This CDR3 is 11 amino acids long. Trimming stripped 7 bases from V and 4 bases from J, with 7 bases between. CDR3 region: CASTRGTEAFF. CDR3 DNA sequence: TGTGCCAGCACCCGGGGCACTGAAGCTTTCTTT.